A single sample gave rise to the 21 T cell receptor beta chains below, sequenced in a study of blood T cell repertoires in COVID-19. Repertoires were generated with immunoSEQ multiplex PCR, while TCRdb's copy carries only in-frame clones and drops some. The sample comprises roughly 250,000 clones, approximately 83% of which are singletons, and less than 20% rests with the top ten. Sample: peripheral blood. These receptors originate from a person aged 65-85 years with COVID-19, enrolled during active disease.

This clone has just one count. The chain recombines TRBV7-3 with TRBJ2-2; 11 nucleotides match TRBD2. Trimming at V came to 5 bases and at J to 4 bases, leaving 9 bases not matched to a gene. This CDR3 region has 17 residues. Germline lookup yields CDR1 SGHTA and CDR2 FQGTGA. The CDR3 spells CASSEIAGGPTTGELFF. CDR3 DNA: TGTGCCAGCAGCGAAATAGCGGGAGGGCCGACCACCGGGGAGCTGTTTTTT. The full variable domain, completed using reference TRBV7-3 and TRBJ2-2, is GAGVSQTPSNKVTEKGKYVELRCDPISGHTALYWYRQSLGQGPEFLIYFQGTGAADDSGLPNDRFFAVRPEGSVSTLKIQRTERGDSAVYLCASSEIAGGPTTGELFFGEGSRLTVL.

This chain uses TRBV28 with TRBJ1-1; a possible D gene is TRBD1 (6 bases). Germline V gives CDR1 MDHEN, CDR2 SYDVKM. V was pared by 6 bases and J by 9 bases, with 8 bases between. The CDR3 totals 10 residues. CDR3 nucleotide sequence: TGTGCCAGCAGGGACAGTAAAGCTTTCTTT. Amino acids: CASRDSKAFF.

The CDR3 bases are TGTGCCAGTATAGCCGGGACTAGCGGGATAACAGATACGCAGTATTTT. Protein: CASIAGTSGITDTQYF. The rearrangement links TRBV19 to TRBJ2-3, with 13 positions matching TRBD2. The CDR3 extends over 16 amino acids. With 7 bases clipped from V and 3 bases from J, the junction kept 7 bases outside the gene matches. Germline V gene lookup returns CDR1 LNHDA and CDR2 SQIVND (reference sequence).

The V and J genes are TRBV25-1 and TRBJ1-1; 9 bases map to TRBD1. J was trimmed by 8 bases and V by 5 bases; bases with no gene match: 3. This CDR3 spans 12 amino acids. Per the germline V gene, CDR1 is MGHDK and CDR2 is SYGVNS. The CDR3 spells CASSQQGAEAFF. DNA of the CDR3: TGTGCCAGCAGTCAACAGGGGGCGGAAGCTTTCTTT.

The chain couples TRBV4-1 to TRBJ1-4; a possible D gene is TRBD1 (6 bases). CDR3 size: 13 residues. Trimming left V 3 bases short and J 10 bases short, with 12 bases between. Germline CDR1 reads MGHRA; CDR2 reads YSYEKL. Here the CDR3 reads CASSQRGRAKLFF. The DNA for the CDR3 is TGCGCCAGCAGCCAGCGGGGGCGCGCAAAACTGTTTTTT.

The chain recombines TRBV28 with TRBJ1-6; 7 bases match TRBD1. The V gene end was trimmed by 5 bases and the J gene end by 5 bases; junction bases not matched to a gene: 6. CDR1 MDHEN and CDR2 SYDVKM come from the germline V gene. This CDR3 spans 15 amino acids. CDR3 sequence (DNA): TGTGCCAGCAGTCCATCCGGGACAGATAATTCACCCCTCCACTTT. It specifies CASSPSGTDNSPLHF.

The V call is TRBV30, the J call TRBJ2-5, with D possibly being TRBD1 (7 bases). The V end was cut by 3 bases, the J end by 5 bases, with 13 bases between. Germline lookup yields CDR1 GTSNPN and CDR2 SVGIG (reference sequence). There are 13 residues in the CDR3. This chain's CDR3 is CAWSGGGGETQYF. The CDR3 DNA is TGTGCCTGGAGCGGAGGGGGCGGGGAGACCCAGTACTTC. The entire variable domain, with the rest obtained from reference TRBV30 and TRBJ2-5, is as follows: SQTIHQWPATLVQPVGSPLSLECTVEGTSNPNLYWYRQAAGRGLQLLFYSVGIGQISSEVPQNLSASRPQDRQFILSSKKLLLSDSGFYLCAWSGGGGETQYFGPGTRLLVL.

The CDR3 loop reads CASTKGLAKNIQYF. DNA of the CDR3: TGCGCCAGCACCAAGGGGTTAGCCAAAAACATTCAGTACTTC. This chain connects TRBV10-2 to TRBJ2-4; possible D gene TRBD1, 5 bases. Germline V CDR1 and CDR2: WSHSY, SAAADI. With 7 bases removed from V and 0 bases from J, the gap between germline ends came to 10 bases. The CDR3 totals 14 residues.

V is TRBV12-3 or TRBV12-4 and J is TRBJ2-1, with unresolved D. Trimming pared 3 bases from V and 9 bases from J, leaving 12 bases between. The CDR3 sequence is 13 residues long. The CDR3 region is CASSLSPLFEQFF. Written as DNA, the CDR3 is TGTGCCAGCAGTTTGAGTCCGCTCTTTGAGCAGTTCTTC.

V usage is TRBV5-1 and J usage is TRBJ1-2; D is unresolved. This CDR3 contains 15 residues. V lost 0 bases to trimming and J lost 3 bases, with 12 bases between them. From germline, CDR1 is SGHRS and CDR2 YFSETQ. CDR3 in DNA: TGCGCCAGCAGCTTGGAAGGGAGTCTTTACTATGGCTACACCTTC. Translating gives CASSLEGSLYYGYTF.

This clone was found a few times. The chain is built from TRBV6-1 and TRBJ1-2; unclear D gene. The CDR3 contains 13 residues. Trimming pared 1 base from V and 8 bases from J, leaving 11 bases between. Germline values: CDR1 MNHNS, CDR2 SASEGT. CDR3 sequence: CASSEDHYRGYTF. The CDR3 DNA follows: TGTGCCAGCAGTGAAGACCATTACCGGGGCTACACCTTC.

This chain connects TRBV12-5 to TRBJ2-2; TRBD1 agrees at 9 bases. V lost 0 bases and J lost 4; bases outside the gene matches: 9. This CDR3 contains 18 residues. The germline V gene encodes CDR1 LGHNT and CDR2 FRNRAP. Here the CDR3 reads CASGLVRLGQGSTGELFF. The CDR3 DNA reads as TGTGCTAGTGGTTTGGTACGTCTCGGACAGGGGTCCACCGGGGAGCTGTTTTTT. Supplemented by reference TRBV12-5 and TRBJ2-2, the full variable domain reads DARVTQTPRHKVTEMGQEVTMRCQPILGHNTVFWYRQTMMQGLELLAYFRNRAPLDDSGMPKDRFSAEMPDATLATLKIQPSEPRDSAVYFCASGLVRLGQGSTGELFFGEGSRLTVL.

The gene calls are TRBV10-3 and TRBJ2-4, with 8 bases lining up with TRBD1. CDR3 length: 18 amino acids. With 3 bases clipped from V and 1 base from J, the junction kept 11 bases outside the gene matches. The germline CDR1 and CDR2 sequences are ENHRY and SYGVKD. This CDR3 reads CAISDSAGGASAKNIQYF. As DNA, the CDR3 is TGTGCCATCAGTGATTCGGCAGGGGGCGCTTCTGCCAAAAACATTCAGTACTTC.

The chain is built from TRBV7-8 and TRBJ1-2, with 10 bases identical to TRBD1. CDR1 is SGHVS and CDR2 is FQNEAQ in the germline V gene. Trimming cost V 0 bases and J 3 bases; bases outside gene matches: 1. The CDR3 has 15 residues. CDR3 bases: TGTGCCAGCAGCTTAGCGGGGACAGGGGACTATGGCTACACCTTC. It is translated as CASSLAGTGDYGYTF.

The CDR3, as DNA: TGTGCCAGCAGTATGGGAAGGACTAGCGGGAGGTGGTTGCCCACCGGGGAGCTGTTTTTT. This gives the protein CASSMGRTSGRWLPTGELFF. The chain links TRBV28 to TRBJ2-2, with 14 bases fitting TRBD2. Trimming removed 5 bases from V and 4 bases from J; junction bases left unmatched: 15. The CDR3 is 20 amino acids. CDR1 is MDHEN and CDR2 is SYDVKM in the germline V gene.

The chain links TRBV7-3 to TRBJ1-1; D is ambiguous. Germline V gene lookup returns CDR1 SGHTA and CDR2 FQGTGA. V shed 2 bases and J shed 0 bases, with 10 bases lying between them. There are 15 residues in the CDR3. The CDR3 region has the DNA TGTGCCAGCAGCTTAGATTCGGGAATGAACACTGAAGCTTTCTTT. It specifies CASSLDSGMNTEAFF. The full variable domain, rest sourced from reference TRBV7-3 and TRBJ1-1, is GAGVSQTPSNKVTEKGKYVELRCDPISGHTALYWYRQSLGQGPEFLIYFQGTGAADDSGLPNDRFFAVRPEGSVSTLKIQRTERGDSAVYLCASSLDSGMNTEAFFGQGTRLTVV.

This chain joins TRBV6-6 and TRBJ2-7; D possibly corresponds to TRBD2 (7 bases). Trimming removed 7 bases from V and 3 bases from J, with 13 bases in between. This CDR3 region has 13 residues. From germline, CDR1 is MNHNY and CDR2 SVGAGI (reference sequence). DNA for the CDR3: TGTGCCAGCAAAGGGGGGGATGTCTACGAGCAGTACTTC. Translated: CASKGGDVYEQYF.

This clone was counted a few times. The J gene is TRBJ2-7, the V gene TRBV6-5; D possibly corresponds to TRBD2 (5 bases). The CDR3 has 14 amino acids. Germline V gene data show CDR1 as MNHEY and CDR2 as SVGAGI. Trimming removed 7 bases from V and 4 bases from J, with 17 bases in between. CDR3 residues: CASTQRDRGYEQYF. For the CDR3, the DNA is TGTGCCAGCACTCAAAGGGATAGAGGGTACGAGCAGTACTTC.

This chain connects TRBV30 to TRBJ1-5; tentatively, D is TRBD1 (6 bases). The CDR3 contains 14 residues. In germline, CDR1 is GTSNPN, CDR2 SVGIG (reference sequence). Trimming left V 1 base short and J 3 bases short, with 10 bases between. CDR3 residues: CAWSGGQYNQPQHF. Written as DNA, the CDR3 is TGTGCCTGGAGTGGGGGGCAGTACAATCAGCCCCAGCATTTT.

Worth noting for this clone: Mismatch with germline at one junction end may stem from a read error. As DNA, the CDR3 is TGCGCGGGGTCGGGGGTGAGGAACACTGAAGCTTTCTTT. It encodes CAGSGVRNTEAFF. This chain joins TRBV28 and TRBJ1-1; a weak D match, TRBD1 (5 bases). Germline-derived CDR1 and CDR2 are MDHEN and SYDVKM. The CDR3 has 13 amino acids.

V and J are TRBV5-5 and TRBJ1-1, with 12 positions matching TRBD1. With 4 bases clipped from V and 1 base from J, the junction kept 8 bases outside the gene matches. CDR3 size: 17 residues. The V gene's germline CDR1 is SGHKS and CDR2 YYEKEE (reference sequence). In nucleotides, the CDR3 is TGTGCCAGCAGCCCCGGGACAGGGGGCAACAGGAACACTGAAGCTTTCTTT. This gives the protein CASSPGTGGNRNTEAFF.